The text below deals with one T cell receptor beta chain. This sample stems from a study of shared clonotypes between healthy human individuals. Naive CD8 cells lacked CD45RO, underwent positive selection for CCR7 and left out terminally differentiated effector memory CD45RA+ cells. The protocol was immunoSEQ multiplex PCR, while the TCRdb copy is restricted to in-frame clones and leaves out a portion. In the table there are approximately 1.9 million clones, just over 90% of which are singletons. This sequence was found in a man between 18 and 35 years old in good health. Some clones in this sample may be carry-over from other donors' samples. Material: naive CD8+ T cells from PBMCs.

The CDR3 loop reads CASGPHLTAGVYNEQFF. As DNA, the CDR3 is TGTGCTAGTGGTCCCCATCTTACAGCGGGAGTCTACAATGAGCAGTTCTTC. V usage is TRBV12-5 and J usage is TRBJ2-1; 8 nucleotides align to TRBD2. With V trimmed by 5 bases and J by 3 bases, 12 bases remained unmatched. The CDR3 has 17 amino acids. Germline values: CDR1 LGHNT, CDR2 FRNRAP. Variable domain in full (rest from reference TRBV12-5 and TRBJ2-1): DARVTQTPRHKVTEMGQEVTMRCQPILGHNTVFWYRQTMMQGLELLAYFRNRAPLDDSGMPKDRFSAEMPDATLATLKIQPSEPRDSAVYFCASGPHLTAGVYNEQFFGPGTRLTVL.